The T cell receptor beta chain under discussion was sequenced for a study of blood T cell repertoires in COVID-19. Study at large: The United States, Italy and Spain provided the acute and convalescent COVID-19 samples. From T cells, B-cell-depleted T cells, or PBMCs came the material, which was cDNA or gDNA.

Original processing methods: Nucleated cell number was recorded as an estimate derived from reference gene primer amplification. The data were produced by immunoSEQ multiplex PCR, yet TCRdb's version contains in-frame clones alone and is incomplete. V and J calls and clone size follow that table, whereas D and trimming were derived from the DNA. The sample carries about 150,000 clones, around four fifths recorded once. As regards this clone: The same CDR3 also results from other DNA sequences found in this sample.

With 1 base clipped from V and 4 bases from J, the junction kept 3 bases outside the gene matches. The CDR3 contains 14 residues. Germline V gene sequence: CDR1 MNHEY, CDR2 SMNVEV (reference sequence). V and J are TRBV27 and TRBJ1-1, with 7 bases aligning to TRBD1. The sequence derives from a woman of 80 years or more with acute or convalescent COVID-19. Sequencing was done on a sample of peripheral blood. CDR3 sequence: CASSLFQGGTEAFF. As DNA, the CDR3 is TGTGCCAGCAGTTTATTTCAGGGGGGCACTGAAGCTTTCTTT.